The clone carrying this TCR beta chain was picked up many times. Its antigen is currently unknown. This record belongs to a study of neurological immune-mediated disorders. Study-level results: The highest TCR clonal expansion occurred in HTLV-1-associated myelopathy; multiple sclerosis fell below healthy controls.

Unsorted libraries were prepared from 2 million PBMCs that had been stored at -80 C. Synthesis of cDNA was performed by 5'RACE using 10-nucleotide random UMIs. Per sequencing run, 15-18 subjects together gave over 180 million TCR-beta sequences. MiXCR, run by TCRdb on the 5' RACE reads, gives a single entry per CDR3 protein. The top ten clones hold about 4.6% of a sample with 40,000 or so distinct CDR3 sequences, 7% to 8% of them seen once. V was cut by 5 bases and J by 1 base, with 6 bases left in between. This CDR3 is built from 14 residues. Germline lookup yields CDR1 PRHDT and CDR2 FYEKMQ (reference sequence).

This clonotype was obtained from a woman in her thirties or forties in good health. This rearrangement joins TRBV13 to TRBJ2-6; no clear D. The sample consisted of PBMCs. The CDR3 DNA reads as TGTGCCAGCAGCAGGATGTCTGGGGCCAACGTCCTGACTTTC. This gives the protein CASSRMSGANVLTF.